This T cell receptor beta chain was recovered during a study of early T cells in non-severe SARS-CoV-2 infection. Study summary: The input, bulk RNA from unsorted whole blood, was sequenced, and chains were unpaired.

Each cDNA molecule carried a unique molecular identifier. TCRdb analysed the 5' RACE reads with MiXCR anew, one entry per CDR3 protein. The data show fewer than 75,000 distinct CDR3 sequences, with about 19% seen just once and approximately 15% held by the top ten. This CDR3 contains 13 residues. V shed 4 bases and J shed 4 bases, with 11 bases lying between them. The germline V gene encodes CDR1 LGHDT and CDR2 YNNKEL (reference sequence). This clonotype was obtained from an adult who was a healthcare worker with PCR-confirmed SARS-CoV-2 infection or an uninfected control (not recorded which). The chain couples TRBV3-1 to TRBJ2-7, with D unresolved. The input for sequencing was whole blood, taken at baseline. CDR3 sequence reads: CASSPISGYEQYF. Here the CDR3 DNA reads TGTGCCAGCAGCCCCATAAGTGGATACGAGCAGTACTTC.